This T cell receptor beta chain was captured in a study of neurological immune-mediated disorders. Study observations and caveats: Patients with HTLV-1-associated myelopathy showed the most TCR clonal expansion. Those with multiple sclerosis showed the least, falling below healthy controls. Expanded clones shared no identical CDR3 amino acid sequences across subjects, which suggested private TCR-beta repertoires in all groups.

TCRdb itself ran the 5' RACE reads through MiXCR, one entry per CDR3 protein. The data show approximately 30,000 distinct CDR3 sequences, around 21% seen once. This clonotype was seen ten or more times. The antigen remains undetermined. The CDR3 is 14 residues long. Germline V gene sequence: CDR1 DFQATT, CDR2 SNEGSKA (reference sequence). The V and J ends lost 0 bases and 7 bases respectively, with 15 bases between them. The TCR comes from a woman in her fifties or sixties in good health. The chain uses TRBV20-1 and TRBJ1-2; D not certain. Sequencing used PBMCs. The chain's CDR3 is CSARDLLRGPGYTF. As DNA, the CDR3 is TGCAGTGCTAGAGATCTTCTACGAGGGCCTGGCTACACCTTC.